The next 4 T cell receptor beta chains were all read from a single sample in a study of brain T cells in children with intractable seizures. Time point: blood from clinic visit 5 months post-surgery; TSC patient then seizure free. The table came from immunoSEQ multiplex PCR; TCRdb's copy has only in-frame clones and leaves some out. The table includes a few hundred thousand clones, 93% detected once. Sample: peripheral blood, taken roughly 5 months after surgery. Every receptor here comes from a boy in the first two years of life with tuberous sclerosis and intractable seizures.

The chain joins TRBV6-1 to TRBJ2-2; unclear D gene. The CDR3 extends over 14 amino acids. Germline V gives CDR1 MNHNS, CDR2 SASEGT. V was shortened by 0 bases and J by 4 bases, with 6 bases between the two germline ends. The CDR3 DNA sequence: TGTGCCAGCAGTGAAGCCATCCCCACCGGGGAGCTGTTTTTT. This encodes CASSEAIPTGELFF.

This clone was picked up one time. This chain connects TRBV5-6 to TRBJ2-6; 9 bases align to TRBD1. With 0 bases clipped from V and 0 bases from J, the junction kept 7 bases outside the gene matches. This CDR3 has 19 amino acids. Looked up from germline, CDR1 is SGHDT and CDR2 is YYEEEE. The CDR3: CASSLVRGTGFSGANVLTF. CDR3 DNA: TGTGCCAGCAGCTTGGTCCGCGGGACAGGGTTCTCTGGGGCCAACGTCCTGACTTTC.

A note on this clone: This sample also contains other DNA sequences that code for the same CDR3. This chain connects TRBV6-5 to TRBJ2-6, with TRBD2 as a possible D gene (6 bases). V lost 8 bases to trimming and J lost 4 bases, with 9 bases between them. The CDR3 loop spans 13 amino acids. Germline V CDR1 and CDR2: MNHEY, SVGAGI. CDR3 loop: CASRGSGANVLTF. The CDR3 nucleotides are TGTGCCAGCCGGGGGTCCGGGGCCAACGTCCTGACTTTC.

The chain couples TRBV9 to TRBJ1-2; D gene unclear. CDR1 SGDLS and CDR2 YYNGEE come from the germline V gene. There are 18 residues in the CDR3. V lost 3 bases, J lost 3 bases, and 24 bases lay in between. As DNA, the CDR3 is TGTGCCAGCAGCGCCAGCGAAATCGGGGATACGCCCGACTATGGCTACACCTTC. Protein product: CASSASEIGDTPDYGYTF.